This T cell receptor (beta chain) was identified in a study of cytomegalovirus exposure and HLA in healthy donors. Notes on the study in general: An analysis that was carried out later associated 17,000 or so TCR beta sequences with HLA alleles at 0.05 false discovery rate. An analysis was carried out later, and it reportedly showed fewer N-insertions in an Asian-associated ancestry cluster than the 666-donor mean. Cytomegalovirus-associated status was assigned to about 160 TCR beta chains.

In the PCR, 60 Vbeta and 13 Jbeta primers were used. Assay used: immunoSEQ multiplex PCR; TCRdb lists only in-frame clones, some missing. Here the sample spans roughly 100,000 clones, 80% to 85% being singletons. On this clone itself: Its specificity is not known.

This CDR3 spans 16 amino acids. V gave up 5 bases and J gave up 9 bases; unmatched junction bases: 11. Germline CDR1 and CDR2: SGHTA and FQGNSA. This chain uses TRBV7-2 with TRBJ1-6; TRBD1 agrees at 9 bases. This receptor was taken from a man aged 25-45 years in good health and CMV-seropositive. The sample comprised PBMCs. For the CDR3, the DNA is TGTGCCAGCAGCAGCCGGGACAGGGTGGCCTCTTCACCCCTCCACTTT. This sequence encodes CASSSRDRVASSPLHF.